The present T cell receptor beta chain was sequenced within a study of CD8 T cells in Susac syndrome. CDR3 length: 14 amino acids. Germline lookup yields CDR1 LGHNA and CDR2 YSLEER. V lost 5 bases, J lost 5 bases, and 8 bases stayed unmatched. A quantity of about 0.45 to 1 ug RNA underwent reverse transcription using random hexamers. A single record per CDR3 protein comes from TCRdb applying MiXCR to the immunoSEQ multiplex PCR reads. Of 160,000 or so distinct CDR3 sequences in the sample, 90% to 95% were seen once. Sequencing of TCR beta was performed on blood CD8+ T cells and on blood CD4+ T cells. TEMRA cells underwent FACS enrichment and CD8+ and CD4+ T cells underwent negative isolation. This clonotype was picked up one time.

The genes are TRBV4-3 and TRBJ1-1; 7 bases match TRBD1. Material for sequencing was CD4+ T cells from PBMCs. The source is a human donor in good health. CDR3 DNA sequence: TGCGCCAGCAGCGATAGGGGGCAGGGGACTGAAGCTTTCTTT. Protein: CASSDRGQGTEAFF.